The entry below describes one TCR beta chain. Antigen: not known. Sequencing used immunoSEQ v3. Some clones are missing from TCRdb's copy, which holds only in-frame ones; the method was immunoSEQ multiplex PCR. Among 45,000 to 75,000 clones listed, 87% were seen once. The source of the sample is a study of TIL therapy for anti-PD-1-resistant metastatic lung cancer. Across the whole study: Tumors carried a median around 1.4 non-synonymous mutations per megabase.

The CDR3 has 13 residues. V was cut by 10 bases and J by 4 bases, with 15 bases left in between. CDR1 and CDR2 from the germline V gene are SGHKS and YYEKEE (reference sequence). Findings and caveats of the study: This highly selected cohort may not generalize to typical lung cancer patients.

The time point is: pre-treatment sample, taken before nivolumab and TIL therapy. Patients were adults with stage 4 NSCLC. The material was blood, obtained at baseline. The clonotype originates from a person between 25 and 80 years old with non-small cell lung cancer. The gene calls are TRBV5-5 and TRBJ1-3, with a tentative D call TRBD1 (5 bases). CDR3 residues: CASAGQSGNTIYF. The CDR3 DNA sequence: TGTGCCTCGGCGGGGCAATCGGGAAACACCATATATTTT.